The 24 T cell receptor beta chains below come from one sample, sequenced in a study of control samples from healthy donors and cancer patients. The data were produced by immunoSEQ multiplex PCR, yet TCRdb's version contains in-frame clones alone and is incomplete. The sample carries around 170,000 clones, around 90% recorded once. The sequencing input was blood. Receptors were obtained from a woman in her 30s in good health.

The rearrangement uses TRBV19 and TRBJ1-1; 11 bases fit TRBD1. CDR1 is LNHDA, CDR2 SQIVND, per germline (reference sequence). The CDR3 consists of 14 residues. V lost 4 bases and J lost 3; bases outside the gene matches: 1. CDR3 bases: TGTGCCAGTAGTACGGGACAGGGGGACACTGAAGCTTTCTTT. Its protein is CASSTGQGDTEAFF.

In this sample, this clone turned up a few times. The CDR3 region is CASRNHRAPPEELFF. CDR3 coding DNA: TGTGCCAGCAGGAACCACAGGGCTCCACCCGAGGAGCTGTTTTTT. This chain uses TRBV28 with TRBJ2-2; possibly TRBD1 for D (6 bases). The CDR3 covers 15 residues. V was cut by 6 bases and J by 10 bases, with 21 bases left in between. Germline lookup yields CDR1 MDHEN and CDR2 SYDVKM. Drawing the rest from reference TRBV28 and TRBJ2-2, the complete variable domain is DVKVTQSSRYLVKRTGEKVFLECVQDMDHENMFWYRQDPGLGLRLIYFSYDVKMKEKGDIPEGYSVSREKKERFSLILESASTNQTSMYLCASRNHRAPPEELFFGEGSRLTVL.

The V call is TRBV6-5, the J call TRBJ1-1, with unresolved D. V gave up 6 bases and J gave up 0 bases, with 14 bases separating them. The germline CDR1 and CDR2 sequences are MNHEY and SVGAGI. The CDR3 length is 15 residues. This chain's CDR3 is CASRTRGPMNTEAFF. For the CDR3, the DNA is TGTGCCAGCAGAACGCGGGGTCCCATGAACACTGAAGCTTTCTTT.

The chain is built from TRBV4-1 and TRBJ2-1; D is perhaps TRBD1 (5 bases). Trimming removed 4 bases at V and 5 bases at J, with 15 bases between. This CDR3 region has 15 residues. The germline CDR1 and CDR2 sequences are MGHRA and YSYEKL. The CDR3 spells CASSLKGMGHNEQFF. The CDR3, as DNA: TGCGCCAGCAGCCTTAAGGGTATGGGGCACAATGAGCAGTTCTTC.

The V call is TRBV15, the J call TRBJ2-3; 9 bases line up with TRBD2. CDR3 length: 13 residues. The V and J ends lost 8 bases and 3 bases, in that order; junction bases with no gene match: 3. The germline V gene encodes CDR1 LNHNV and CDR2 YYDKDF (reference sequence). The CDR3 DNA is TGTGCCACCCGACTAGCGGTGACAGATACGCAGTATTTT. Protein: CATRLAVTDTQYF.

The rearrangement uses TRBV5-4 and TRBJ2-2; TRBD2 agrees at 8 bases. Germline values: CDR1 SGHNT, CDR2 YYREEE (reference sequence). V shed 5 bases and J 8 bases; nucleotides not matched to a gene: 11. The CDR3 totals 15 residues. DNA for the CDR3: TGTGCCAGCAGTCTAAGCGGGGGAACGGCTGGGGAGCTGTTTTTT. Encoded protein: CASSLSGGTAGELFF.

The rearrangement links TRBV19 to TRBJ2-1, with D perhaps TRBD1 or TRBD2 (7 bases each). Trimming stripped 6 bases from V and 1 base from J, with 25 bases between. Germline CDR1 LNHDA, CDR2 SQIVND (reference sequence). The CDR3 spans 19 residues. CDR3 nucleotide sequence: TGTGCCAGTAGGTCCGGTAGACAGGGACTACGAACGTCCTACAATGAGCAGTTCTTC. Protein sequence: CASRSGRQGLRTSYNEQFF.

This chain connects TRBV6-6 to TRBJ1-1; D remains ambiguous. Germline lookup yields CDR1 MNHNY and CDR2 SVGAGI (reference sequence). This CDR3 contains 15 residues. V shed 0 bases and J shed 1 base, with 9 bases lying between them. The CDR3 here is CASSYSNSRNTEAFF. The CDR3 coding sequence is TGTGCCAGCAGTTACTCGAACTCCAGGAACACTGAAGCTTTCTTT.

The chain combines TRBV18 with TRBJ2-5, with D tentatively TRBD2 (6 bases). Germline V CDR1 and CDR2: KGHSH, LQKENI. V lost 2 bases to trimming and J lost 5 bases, with 18 bases between them. CDR3 length: 16 amino acids. The CDR3 loop reads CASSPIERRDRETQYF. CDR3 sequence (DNA): TGTGCCAGCTCACCAATAGAGAGGAGGGACCGCGAGACCCAGTACTTC. The full variable domain, in which reference TRBV18 and TRBJ2-5 provide the parts outside the CDR3, is NAGVMQNPRHLVRRRGQEARLRCSPMKGHSHVYWYRQLPEEGLKFMVYLQKENIIDESGMPKERFSAEFPKEGPSILRIQQVVRGDSAAYFCASSPIERRDRETQYFGPGTRLLVL.

The chain combines TRBV20-1 with TRBJ2-7; tentative D call: TRBD2 (6 bases). Trimming took 3 bases from V and 4 from J, leaving 16 bases between them. The CDR3 length is 14 residues. Germline values: CDR1 DFQATT, CDR2 SNEGSKA (reference sequence). This CDR3 reads CSASPTGTPYEQYV. The CDR3, as DNA: TGCAGTGCTAGTCCTACCGGGACTCCTTACGAGCAGTACGTC.

This clone was observed a single time. CDR3 nucleotides: TGTGCCAGCAGGGGGGGGACAGGGAGGTCCGGGGAGCTGTTTTTT. Its protein is CASRGGTGRSGELFF. The J gene is TRBJ2-2, the V gene TRBV6-5, with 9 positions matching TRBD1. The CDR3 is 15 residues long. Germline V gene data show CDR1 as MNHEY and CDR2 as SVGAGI. Trimming removed 6 bases from V and 6 bases from J; junction bases left unmatched: 8.

The CDR3 is CSVTTDYTVGAYEQYF. DNA for the CDR3: TGCAGCGTCACAACAGACTACACGGTCGGGGCCTACGAGCAGTACTTC. This chain connects TRBV29-1 to TRBJ2-7; possible D gene TRBD2, 5 bases. Between the trimmed V and J ends, which lost 6 bases and 2 bases, there was a span of 23 bases. CDR1 and CDR2 (germline): SQVTM, ANQGSEA. The CDR3 has 16 amino acids.

This clone has a handful of counts. The gene calls are TRBV7-2 and TRBJ1-2; a possible D gene is TRBD1 (6 bases). The V gene lost 3 bases and the J gene lost 6 bases, with 14 bases spanning the gap. Germline lookup yields CDR1 SGHTA and CDR2 FQGNSA. This CDR3 spans 14 amino acids. CDR3 loop: CASSLGAHTDGYTF. The CDR3 region has the DNA TGTGCCAGCAGCTTGGGGGCTCACACGGATGGCTACACCTTC.

The chain is built from TRBV7-2 and TRBJ2-1; 7 bases are shared with TRBD2. This CDR3 has 15 residues. Trimming at V came to 5 bases and at J to 3 bases, leaving 7 bases not matched to a gene. CDR1 and CDR2 from the germline V gene are SGHTA and FQGNSA. CDR3 sequence reads: CASSQGTTRYNEQFF. Here the CDR3 DNA reads TGTGCCAGCAGCCAAGGGACTACACGCTACAATGAGCAGTTCTTC.

The CDR3 nucleotides are TGCGCCAGCAGCCAAGAAACTGAGCAGTTCTTC. It encodes CASSQETEQFF. The chain recombines TRBV4-1 with TRBJ2-1; D call uncertain. Germline assignment: CDR1 MGHRA and CDR2 YSYEKL. Trimming removed 0 bases from V and 9 bases from J, with 3 bases in between. The CDR3 is 11 amino acids.

The chain links TRBV2 to TRBJ2-3; 8 nucleotides line up with TRBD2. The CDR3 extends over 15 amino acids. Germline CDR1 is SNHLY and CDR2 is FYNNEI. V lost 4 bases to trimming and J lost 1 base; unmatched junction nucleotides: 4. The chain's CDR3 is CASSAGLAGTDTQYF. The CDR3 DNA follows: TGTGCCAGCAGTGCAGGACTAGCCGGCACAGATACGCAGTATTTT.

V usage is TRBV6-1 and J usage is TRBJ1-5; no definite D call. The germline V gene encodes CDR1 MNHNS and CDR2 SASEGT. This CDR3 is 19 amino acids long. Trimming removed 2 bases from V and 1 base from J, with 21 bases in between. The CDR3, as DNA: TGTGCCAGCAGTGAAAGTCGGGGAATGTATGATATGAGCAATCAGCCCCAGCATTTT. It is translated as CASSESRGMYDMSNQPQHF.

The DNA for the CDR3 is TGTGCCAGTAGTATAGGACAGGGGATCGATGGCTACACCTTC. Encoded protein: CASSIGQGIDGYTF. This chain uses TRBV19 with TRBJ1-2; TRBD1 matches 8 bases. Looked up from germline, CDR1 is LNHDA and CDR2 is SQIVND (reference sequence). Germline trimming cut 1 base from V and 6 bases from J; bases unmatched to any gene: 4. The CDR3 sequence is 14 residues long.

CDR3 bases: TGTGCCAGCAGCGACAGGGGGCCGGATGGCTACACCTTC. This gives the protein CASSDRGPDGYTF. The chain has TRBV3-1 (or the pseudogene TRBV3-2) and TRBJ1-2, with TRBD1 identical over 10 bases. This CDR3 comprises 13 residues. The junction had 3 bases not matched to a gene; V was cut back by 5 bases and J by 6 bases. The V gene's germline CDR1 is LGHDT and CDR2 YNNKEL (reference sequence).

The chain recombines TRBV25-1 with TRBJ1-1; D might be TRBD1 (6 bases). V was cut by 5 bases and J by 3 bases, with 13 bases left in between. The CDR3 covers 14 residues. Germline CDR1 and CDR2: MGHDK and SYGVNS. The chain's CDR3 is CASSQGWTDTEAFF. The CDR3 coding sequence is TGTGCCAGCAGTCAGGGGTGGACAGACACTGAAGCTTTCTTT. The whole variable domain, remainder taken from reference TRBV25-1 and TRBJ1-1, is EADIYQTPRYLVIGTGKKITLECSQTMGHDKMYWYQQDPGMELHLIHYSYGVNSTEKGDLSSESTVSRIRTEHFPLTLESARPSHTSQYLCASSQGWTDTEAFFGQGTRLTVV.

As regards this clone: In the same sample, other DNA sequences code for this CDR3. This CDR3 reads CASSPGLTDTQYF. CDR3 nucleotides: TGTGCCAGCTCACCGGGCCTCACAGATACGCAGTATTTT. V is TRBV18 and J is TRBJ2-3, with D uncertain. V dropped 3 bases and J dropped 2 bases, with 6 bases sitting between them. Germline CDR1 KGHSH, CDR2 LQKENI. This CDR3 spans 13 amino acids.

In DNA form, the CDR3 reads TGTGCCAGCAGTTCCGCTAGCGGGAATTTTGCGCATGAGCAGTTCTTC. It encodes CASSSASGNFAHEQFF. The chain has TRBV28 and TRBJ2-1; 9 bases agree with TRBD2. Germline CDR1 is MDHEN and CDR2 is SYDVKM. The CDR3 has 16 residues. Trimming took 4 bases from V and 8 from J; bases not matched to a gene: 12.

This rearrangement joins TRBV4-1 to TRBJ1-1, with 9 positions matching TRBD1. The CDR3 spans 14 residues. Looked up from germline, CDR1 is MGHRA and CDR2 is YSYEKL. The ends lost 3 bases at V and 4 bases at J; junction bases unmatched: 3. CDR3 nucleotide sequence: TGCGCCAGCAGCCAGGGACAGGGAAGCACTGAAGCTTTCTTT. It codes for CASSQGQGSTEAFF.

Only one count was recorded for this clone. This chain uses TRBV5-1 with TRBJ2-3; no reliable D call. Trimming took off 5 bases at V and 2 bases at J, with 21 bases between the two ends. Germline V gives CDR1 SGHRS, CDR2 YFSETQ. This CDR3 is 17 amino acids long. The CDR3 loop reads CASRMGESEGATDTQYF. The CDR3 coding sequence is TGCGCCAGCAGAATGGGTGAGAGTGAAGGAGCCACAGATACGCAGTATTTT.